This TCR beta chain is from a study of blood T cell repertoires in COVID-19. On the study more broadly: The analysed material was cDNA or gDNA that came from T cells, B-cell-depleted T cells, or PBMCs.

Unmatched junction bases numbered 15, after V lost 8 bases and J lost 9 bases. Germline assignment: CDR1 MNHEY and CDR2 SMNVEV (reference sequence). The CDR3 totals 15 residues. Under the authors' procedure: Estimated nucleated cell counts came from reference gene primer amplification. Assay used: immunoSEQ multiplex PCR; TCRdb lists only in-frame clones, some missing. D and trimming come from the DNA, and the V and J calls and clone size come from that table. The sample has over 150,000 clones; approximately 80% are singletons. This chain links TRBV27 with TRBJ2-1; the match to TRBD2 covers 8 bases. The sequence came from a human donor in a cohort sampled during active COVID-19. The material sequenced was peripheral blood. Written as DNA, the CDR3 is TGTGCCAGCGGGGTGGCGGGAGGCCTCCTGGGTGAGCAGTTCTTC. It yields the protein CASGVAGGLLGEQFF.